This T cell receptor (beta chain) appears in the sequencing data of a study of molecular identifiers for immune sequencing clone quantification. General study results and limits: Clones of above 20 RNA copies carried over 99% of effector molecules; in naive cells they carried under 1%. With a barcode shared among identical TCR molecules, highly expanded clone sizes could be underestimated.

TCRdb re-derived calls from the PCR reads in MiXCR, one entry per CDR3 protein. The sample gives 40,000 to 45,000 distinct CDR3 sequences, less than 20% of which show up once; 7% to 9% is in the top ten. This clonotype was detected a few times. Antigen unknown. This CDR3 is 15 amino acids long. Between the trimmed V and J ends, which lost 3 bases and 4 bases, there was a span of 16 bases. Germline V lookup: CDR1 PRHDT, CDR2 FYEKMQ (reference sequence). The gene calls are TRBV13 and TRBJ2-7, with a tentative D call TRBD1 (5 bases). The sequenced sample was naive CD8+ T cells from blood, with Jurkat cell RNA spiked in. As to subset: FACS-sorted CD8+CD4-CCR7+CD45RA+ naive T cells. The TCR sequence derives from a human donor in good health. Some libraries in this study had Jurkat cell RNA spiked in. The CDR3 nucleotides read TGTGCCAGCAGCTTCCGAGGTTCAGGGATTTACGAGCAGTACTTC. Its translation: CASSFRGSGIYEQYF.